The 30 T cell receptor beta chains below all came from one sample that was sequenced in a study of shared clonotypes between healthy human individuals. The data were produced by immunoSEQ multiplex PCR, yet TCRdb's version contains in-frame clones alone and is incomplete. The sample gives hundreds of thousands of clones, about 96% of which show up once; 0.045% to 0.07% is in the top ten. Input material: naive CD4+ T cells sorted from blood. Subset noted: CD45RA+ positively selected. The receptors stem from a woman in her twenties or thirties in good health.

The chain uses TRBV30 and TRBJ2-1; D assignment may be TRBD1 or TRBD2 (6 bases each). CDR1 GTSNPN and CDR2 SVGIG come from the germline V gene (reference sequence). The CDR3 is 14 amino acids. With 2 bases removed from V and 4 bases from J, the gap between germline ends came to 12 bases. CDR3: CAWSWGDIYNEQFF. DNA for the CDR3: TGTGCCTGGAGTTGGGGGGACATTTACAATGAGCAGTTCTTC.

The rearrangement uses TRBV4-1 and TRBJ2-7; D perhaps matches TRBD1 (5 bases). CDR1 is MGHRA and CDR2 is YSYEKL in the germline V gene. V lost 0 bases and J 1 base, leaving 13 bases between the germline ends. The CDR3 has 16 amino acids. In DNA form, the CDR3 reads TGCGCCAGCAGCCAAGATATGGCAGGGTCTTCCTACGAGCAGTACTTC. Protein: CASSQDMAGSSYEQYF.

CDR3 region: CASSPPLSLGMNTEAFF. The CDR3 nucleotides are TGTGCCAGCTCACCACCGTTAAGTTTGGGAATGAACACTGAAGCTTTCTTT. J is TRBJ1-1 and V is TRBV18; no definite D call. The germline V gene encodes CDR1 KGHSH and CDR2 LQKENI. V lost 0 bases, J lost 0 bases, and 14 bases lay in between. The CDR3 contains 17 residues.

The CDR3: CASSEQGATYEQYF. The CDR3 region has the DNA TGTGCCAGTAGTGAACAGGGGGCGACCTACGAGCAGTACTTC. The chain joins TRBV19 to TRBJ2-7, with 9 positions matching TRBD1. Unmatched junction bases numbered 4, after V lost 5 bases and J lost 2 bases. Germline CDR1 and CDR2: LNHDA and SQIVND (reference sequence). The CDR3 extends over 14 amino acids.

The chain uses TRBV10-3 and TRBJ2-7; 8 positions match TRBD1. This CDR3 is built from 15 residues. The germline gives CDR1 ENHRY, CDR2 SYGVKD. The V gene end was trimmed by 4 bases and the J gene end by 4 bases; junction bases not matched to a gene: 9. The CDR3 reads CAISGSGGQGYEQYF. The CDR3 nucleotides are TGTGCCATCAGTGGGTCAGGGGGCCAGGGGTACGAGCAGTACTTC.

This clone was observed a handful of times. This rearrangement joins TRBV7-3 to TRBJ2-3; weak D call: TRBD1 (6 bases). Per the germline V gene, CDR1 is SGHTA and CDR2 is FQGTGA. Trimming removed 2 bases from V and 6 bases from J, with 15 bases in between. The CDR3 runs 15 residues. This chain's CDR3 is CASSLQGLGLDTQYF. CDR3 sequence (DNA): TGTGCCAGCAGCTTACAGGGGCTCGGTCTTGATACGCAGTATTTT.

This chain links TRBV5-4 with TRBJ1-4, with no clear D. This CDR3 has 13 residues. The ends were cut back, 1 base at V and 5 bases at J, with 6 bases in the middle. Germline values: CDR1 SGHNT, CDR2 YYREEE (reference sequence). The CDR3 coding sequence is TGTGCCAGCAGCTTGAGGGTCAATGAAAAACTGTTTTTT. This codes for CASSLRVNEKLFF.

The chain combines TRBV18 with TRBJ1-1; 7 bases fit TRBD1. Germline values: CDR1 KGHSH, CDR2 LQKENI. There are 17 residues in the CDR3. V shed 2 bases, J shed 7 bases, and the junction held 16 bases outside the gene matches. DNA of the CDR3: TGTGCCAGCTCACCATTAAGTACCAGGGGGGCACGGAATGAAGCTTTCTTT. This codes for CASSPLSTRGARNEAFF.

This sequence joins TRBV7-6 and TRBJ2-3; 11 bases are a match to TRBD2. V shed 5 bases and J 3 bases; nucleotides not matched to a gene: 10. The CDR3 runs to 17 residues. Germline V CDR1 and CDR2: SGHVS, FNYEAQ. The CDR3 sequence is CASSPNSGRAGTDTQYF. The CDR3 DNA is TGTGCCAGCAGCCCGAATAGCGGGAGGGCCGGGACAGATACGCAGTATTTT. Full variable domain (rest looked up from reference TRBV7-6 and TRBJ2-3): GAGVSQSPRYKVTKRGQDVALRCDPISGHVSLYWYRQALGQGPEFLTYFNYEAQQDKSGLPNDRFSAERPEGSISTLTIQRTEQRDSAMYRCASSPNSGRAGTDTQYFGPGTRLTVL.

This chain uses TRBV6-5 with TRBJ2-1, with 12 nucleotides matching TRBD2. V lost 2 bases to trimming and J lost 10 bases; unmatched junction nucleotides: 6. In germline, CDR1 is MNHEY, CDR2 SVGAGI. This CDR3 contains 15 residues. The CDR3 nucleotides read TGTGCCAGCAGTTACGCTAGCGGGAGGGCCGGCGAGCAGTTCTTC. Its protein product is CASSYASGRAGEQFF.

The chain employs TRBV30 and TRBJ2-1; possibly TRBD1 for D (5 bases). V was trimmed by 0 bases and J by 4 bases, leaving 10 bases between them. This CDR3 is 14 amino acids long. The germline V gene has CDR1 GTSNPN and CDR2 SVGIG (reference sequence). In DNA, the CDR3 is TGTGCCTGGAGTGTAGTGGGGCCGTACAATGAGCAGTTCTTC. Amino acid sequence: CAWSVVGPYNEQFF.

The J gene is TRBJ2-2, the V gene TRBV9, with D possibly matching TRBD2 (6 bases). The CDR3 extends over 16 amino acids. Trimming removed 4 bases from V and 0 bases from J, with 13 bases in between. The germline gives CDR1 SGDLS, CDR2 YYNGEE. The CDR3 reads CASSPRGLSNTGELFF. The CDR3 coding sequence is TGTGCCAGCAGCCCAAGAGGACTATCGAACACCGGGGAGCTGTTTTTT.

The genes are TRBV30 and TRBJ2-1; D unresolved. The germline V and J ends were trimmed by 3 bases and 7 bases, with 10 bases remaining between them. This CDR3 spans 12 amino acids. Germline-derived CDR1 and CDR2 are GTSNPN and SVGIG (reference sequence). This chain's CDR3 is CAWSSPTNEQFF. The CDR3 DNA reads as TGTGCCTGGAGCTCCCCCACGAATGAGCAGTTCTTC.

The chain has TRBV18 and TRBJ2-7; TRBD2 might be the D (5 bases). Trimming removed 3 bases from V and 6 bases from J, with 21 bases in between. Germline V gene lookup returns CDR1 KGHSH and CDR2 LQKENI. The CDR3 is 16 residues long. The CDR3 DNA is TGTGCCAGCTCACCTACGGGATCTACAGCGGAATTCGAGCAGTACTTC. This translates into CASSPTGSTAEFEQYF.

V usage is TRBV11-3 and J usage is TRBJ1-1; 7 nucleotides agree with TRBD1. The length of the CDR3 is 12 residues. V lost 5 bases to trimming and J lost 6 bases; unmatched junction nucleotides: 3. The germline CDR1 and CDR2 sequences are SGHNT and YENEEA. In DNA, the CDR3 is TGTGCCAGCAGCCCAGGACAGGCTGAAGCTTTCTTT. Protein sequence: CASSPGQAEAFF.

This chain connects TRBV7-2 to TRBJ2-5; D may be TRBD1 (5 bases). V gave up 2 bases and J gave up 5 bases, with 15 bases separating them. Germline CDR1 is SGHTA and CDR2 is FQGNSA. This CDR3 contains 15 residues. In DNA form, the CDR3 reads TGTGCCAGCAGCTTAACGCCAGGGCGCCAGGAGACCCAGTACTTC. Translation: CASSLTPGRQETQYF.

This rearrangement joins TRBV25-1 to TRBJ2-7; no clear D gene. The CDR3 has 12 residues. Trimming shortened V by 8 bases and J by 2 bases, and 10 bases separated the two germline ends. CDR1 is MGHDK, CDR2 SYGVNS, per germline. In DNA, the CDR3 is TGTGCCAGCGCAGGAGATACCTACGAGCAGTACTTC. The encoded protein is CASAGDTYEQYF.

This chain links TRBV13 with TRBJ1-2; possibly TRBD1 for D (5 bases). This CDR3 is 14 amino acids long. V was shortened by 5 bases and J by 7 bases, with 17 bases between the two germline ends. Germline CDR1 is PRHDT and CDR2 is FYEKMQ (reference sequence). The CDR3 region has the DNA TGTGCCAGCAGCCTGGGGGAGGGAAGGAGTGGCTACACCTTC. Translating gives CASSLGEGRSGYTF.

V gene TRBV19 combines with J gene TRBJ2-2; 7 positions agree with TRBD2. The CDR3 is 15 residues long. V shed 4 bases and J 3 bases; nucleotides not matched to a gene: 5. Germline lookup yields CDR1 LNHDA and CDR2 SQIVND (reference sequence). CDR3 nucleotides: TGTGCCAGTAGTAGCGGGAGCGGGTACACCGGGGAGCTGTTTTTT. Amino acids: CASSSGSGYTGELFF.

The CDR3 DNA reads TGTGCCAGCAGCTTACACAGACAGTCCGCAACTAATGAAAAACTGTTTTTT. Its translation: CASSLHRQSATNEKLFF. The chain uses TRBV7-2 and TRBJ1-4, with a weak D call TRBD1 (5 bases). With 2 bases removed from V and 0 bases from J, the gap between germline ends came to 13 bases. Germline V gene data show CDR1 as SGHTA and CDR2 as FQGNSA. This CDR3 region has 17 residues.

The V and J genes are TRBV6-6 and TRBJ2-1, with 10 bases lining up with TRBD2. V dropped 5 bases and J dropped 1; count of bases not matched to a gene: 5. The germline CDR1 and CDR2 sequences are MNHNY and SVGAGI (reference sequence). The length of the CDR3 is 16 residues. This CDR3 is CASSRLAGGSYNEQFF. The CDR3 region has the DNA TGTGCCAGCAGTAGATTAGCGGGAGGTTCCTACAATGAGCAGTTCTTC.

The chain couples TRBV28 to TRBJ2-1; D gene ambiguous. The CDR3 is made up of 14 amino acids. Per germline, CDR1 MDHEN and CDR2 SYDVKM. Trimming took 2 bases from V and 14 from J, leaving 19 bases between them. This CDR3 is CASSLPSYQQVEFF. The CDR3 bases are TGTGCCAGCAGTTTACCTTCTTACCAACAAGTCGAGTTCTTC.

The chain is built from TRBV18 and TRBJ2-4, with a weak D call TRBD2 (5 bases). V shed 5 bases and J shed 4 bases, with 6 bases lying between them. This CDR3 has 12 amino acids. Germline CDR1 KGHSH, CDR2 LQKENI. CDR3: CASSTGKNIQYF. In nucleotides, the CDR3 is TGTGCCAGCTCAACGGGAAAAAACATTCAGTACTTC. Full variable domain (remainder filled in from reference TRBV18 and TRBJ2-4): NAGVMQNPRHLVRRRGQEARLRCSPMKGHSHVYWYRQLPEEGLKFMVYLQKENIIDESGMPKERFSAEFPKEGPSILRIQQVVRGDSAAYFCASSTGKNIQYFGAGTRLSVL.

The rearrangement uses TRBV6-1 and TRBJ2-5; D unclear. The CDR3 loop spans 13 amino acids. Germline V gives CDR1 MNHNS, CDR2 SASEGT. Trimming took 5 bases from V and 2 from J, leaving 9 bases between them. CDR3 in DNA: TGTGCCAGCAGTCATGACATGCAAGAGACCCAGTACTTC. It is translated as CASSHDMQETQYF.

This sequence joins TRBV5-1 and TRBJ2-3; 11 bases line up with TRBD2. Germline-derived CDR1 and CDR2 are SGHRS and YFSETQ. V was clipped by 0 bases and J by 4 bases; unmatched bases: 4. The CDR3 is made up of 16 amino acids. The CDR3: CASSLEIAGGSDTQYF. The CDR3, as DNA: TGCGCCAGCAGCTTGGAAATAGCGGGAGGGTCAGATACGCAGTATTTT.

This chain joins TRBV6-5 and TRBJ1-6; D unclear. CDR1 is MNHEY and CDR2 is SVGAGI in the germline V gene. This CDR3 has 16 residues. V dropped 4 bases and J dropped 3 bases, with 13 bases sitting between them. CDR3 amino acids: CASSLEARSYNSPLHF. The CDR3 nucleotides are TGTGCCAGCAGTTTAGAAGCTAGAAGCTATAATTCACCCCTCCACTTT.

The genes are TRBV11-1 and TRBJ2-1, with D perhaps TRBD2 (6 bases). Germline lookup yields CDR1 SGHAT and CDR2 FQDESV (reference sequence). V dropped 5 bases and J dropped 5 bases, with 22 bases sitting between them. This CDR3 spans 17 amino acids. The CDR3 sequence is CASSPSPGLSQHNEQFF. The CDR3, as DNA: TGTGCCAGCAGCCCATCCCCGGGACTCTCACAGCACAATGAGCAGTTCTTC.

V and J are TRBV6-1 and TRBJ2-4; weak D call: TRBD1 (5 bases). V lost 3 bases and J 3 bases, leaving 24 bases between the germline ends. The CDR3 runs to 19 residues. Germline V CDR1 and CDR2: MNHNS, SASEGT. CDR3 bases: TGTGCCAGCAGTGAGCAGGGCCCCTGGTCAAGATGGGGCAAAAACATTCAGTACTTC. Protein: CASSEQGPWSRWGKNIQYF.

V is TRBV7-9 and J is TRBJ2-5; tentatively, D is TRBD1 (6 bases). The J call is doubtful: the DNA matches TRBJ2-7 better. The germline CDR1 and CDR2 sequences are SEHNR and FQNEAQ (reference sequence). This CDR3 region has 15 residues. CDR3: CASSPYVRAGDEQYF. The CDR3 region has the DNA TGTGCCAGCAGCCCCTACGTTCGGGCAGGGGACGAGCAGTACTTC.

The chain joins TRBV7-7 to TRBJ2-3; 8 bases line up with TRBD2. With 5 bases clipped from V and 4 bases from J, the junction kept 2 bases outside the gene matches. The CDR3 spans 13 residues. Germline CDR1 is SSHAT and CDR2 is FNYEAQ (reference sequence). The CDR3 here is CASSAAGADTQYF. The CDR3 region has the DNA TGTGCCAGCAGCGCAGCGGGAGCAGATACGCAGTATTTT.